The clone carrying this T cell receptor (beta chain) was detected a few times. Its antigen is not identified. CDR3 length: 14 residues. With 11 bases removed from V and 11 bases from J, the gap between germline ends came to 22 bases. The germline gives CDR1 MDHEN, CDR2 SYDVKM. The data originate from a study of T cell repertoires in cytomegalovirus infection. Study-wide results and caveats: Cumulative public TCR beta family frequency identified CMV carriers with the relevant HLA.

TCRdb used MiXCR to reprocess the reads, holding one entry per CDR3 protein. The sample records hundreds of thousands of distinct CDR3 sequences, about a third being singletons. The TCR sequence derives from a human donor in good health (CMV status not recorded). Some clones in this sample may be carry-over from other donors' samples. The sequencing sample was made of PBMCs. This rearrangement joins TRBV28 to TRBJ1-6, with a possible D match to TRBD1 (5 bases). The CDR3 protein is CASAGQGYFAPLHF. The CDR3 coding sequence is TGTGCCTCCGCCGGGCAGGGCTATTTTGCACCCCTCCACTTT.